The entry below describes one T cell receptor (beta chain). Antigen: not known. The table came from immunoSEQ multiplex PCR; TCRdb's copy has only in-frame clones and leaves some out. The sample lists about 2.1 million clones, 90% to 95% occurring once. Naive CD8 cells lacked CD45RO, underwent positive selection for CCR7 and left out terminally differentiated effector memory CD45RA+ cells. Only Caucasian adults living in Nashville, Tennessee made up the donor group. CDR3 length: 15 amino acids. Trimming cost V 6 bases and J 2 bases, with 16 bases left between them. Germline assignment: CDR1 MNHNY and CDR2 SVGAGI (reference sequence). This specimen comes from a study of shared clonotypes between healthy human individuals. Overall study results and limits: Clonotype sharing among the donors was expected to vary with sequencing depth. Shared across four donors were roughly 4.7% of the naive CD4 clonotypes.

This chain links TRBV6-6 with TRBJ1-1; D might be TRBD1 (5 bases). Sequencing used naive CD8+ T cells from PBMCs. This clonotype was obtained from a man younger than 35 in good health. Some clones in this sample may be carry-over from other donors' samples. The CDR3 spells CASSPRGGENTEAFF. Written as DNA, the CDR3 is TGTGCCAGCAGCCCACGGGGGGGGGAAAACACTGAAGCTTTCTTT.